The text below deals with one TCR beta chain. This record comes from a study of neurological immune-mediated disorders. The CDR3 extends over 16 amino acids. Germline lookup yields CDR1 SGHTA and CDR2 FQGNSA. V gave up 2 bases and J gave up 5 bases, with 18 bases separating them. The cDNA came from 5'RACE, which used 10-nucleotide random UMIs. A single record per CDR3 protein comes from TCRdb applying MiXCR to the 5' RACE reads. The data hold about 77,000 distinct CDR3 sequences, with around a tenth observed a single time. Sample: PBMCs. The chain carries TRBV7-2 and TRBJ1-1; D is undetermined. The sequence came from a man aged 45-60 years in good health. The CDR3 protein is CASSLIGLTGRTEAFF. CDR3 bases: TGTGCCAGCAGCTTAATAGGATTGACGGGGAGGACTGAAGCTTTCTTT.